The clone carrying this TCR beta chain showed up just once. These data originate in a study of Ad26.COV2.S vaccination and SARS-CoV-2 variants. Study as a whole: A participant enrolled in the COV1001 Ad26.COV2.S trial arm provided the sample. The vaccine Ad26.COV2.S was put into the muscle once, or twice with 56 days between.

The CDR3 runs 16 residues. Germline lookup yields CDR1 SGHDN and CDR2 FVKESK. V shed 4 bases, J shed 4 bases, and the junction held 5 bases outside the gene matches. The method was immunoSEQ multiplex PCR; TCRdb's version includes in-frame clones alone and lacks a portion of them. The repertoire holds a few hundred thousand clones, with around 89% as singletons. Noted treatment: roughly 19 received Ad26.COV2.S at low or high dose, single or two shots; about 5 received placebo; per-sample allocation not given. Following the first vaccine or placebo injection, samples were taken on day 63. Based in Boston, the donor was an adult of 18-55 years. Spike of the Wuhan-strain SARS-CoV-2 was expressed by an Ad26 vector, which formed the vaccine.

The sample was peripheral blood, taken in a trial of Ad26.COV2.S vaccine versus placebo. The chain is built from TRBV14 and TRBJ2-1, with 12 bases that match TRBD2. This receptor was taken from a person between 18 and 60 years old who received the Ad26.COV2.S COVID-19 vaccine or a placebo. The CDR3 sequence: CASSPSGGAGYNEQFF. DNA of the CDR3: TGTGCCAGCAGCCCTAGCGGGGGGGCAGGTTACAATGAGCAGTTCTTC. Based on the CDR3 plus reference TRBV14 and TRBJ2-1, the full variable domain is EAGVTQFPSHSVIEKGQTVTLRCDPISGHDNLYWYRRVMGKEIKFLLHFVKESKQDESGMPNNRFLAERTGGTYSTLKVQPAELEDSGVYFCASSPSGGAGYNEQFFGPGTRLTVL.